A selection of T cell receptor beta chains follows, all from one sample in a study of blood T cells in healthy people across ages. TCRdb itself ran the 5' RACE reads through MiXCR, one entry per CDR3 protein. The data hold over 1,500,000 distinct CDR3 sequences, with about 50% observed a single time. The sample taken for sequencing was blood. The source of these receptors is a woman aged 40 to 55 in good health. Both conserved end residues are part of each CDR3. Fields, in order: CDR3 protein, CDR3 DNA, J gene, clone size, V gene, D gene. D genes are given only for firm matches. A row's size may be missing; if present it is once, few, many or a size class.

CDR3aa: CASRDTGGVETQYF; CDR3nt: TGTGCCAGCAGGGACACAGGGGGCGTAGAGACCCAGTACTTC; j_gene: TRBJ2-5; abundance: few; v_gene: TRBV6-5; d_gene: TRBD1
CDR3aa: CASSVTGSSNEQFF; CDR3nt: TGTGCCAGCAGCGTTACGGGGAGTTCGAATGAGCAGTTCTTC; j_gene: TRBJ2-1; abundance: few; v_gene: TRBV9; d_gene: -
CDR3aa: CASSCAANQETQYF; CDR3nt: TGTGCCAGCAGTTGCGCGGCGAACCAAGAGACCCAGTACTTC; j_gene: TRBJ2-5; abundance: -; v_gene: TRBV6-6; d_gene: -
CDR3aa: CASSLAAQGYNEQFF; CDR3nt: TGTGCCAGCAGCTTAGCTGCGCAGGGATACAATGAGCAGTTCTTC; j_gene: TRBJ2-1; abundance: -; v_gene: TRBV7-9; d_gene: -
CDR3aa: CASSGGGADEQFF; CDR3nt: TGTGCCAGCAGTGGCGGGGGGGCCGATGAGCAGTTCTTC; j_gene: TRBJ2-1; abundance: few; v_gene: TRBV7-6; d_gene: TRBD2
CDR3aa: CASSLRLPAANEQFF; CDR3nt: TGTGCCAGCAGCTTACGACTTCCCGCCGCAAATGAGCAGTTCTTC; j_gene: TRBJ2-1; abundance: few; v_gene: TRBV7-2; d_gene: -
CDR3aa: CASSQDSYRGAFF; CDR3nt: TGCGCCAGCAGCCAAGATAGCTACAGGGGAGCTTTCTTT; j_gene: TRBJ1-1; abundance: -; v_gene: TRBV4-1; d_gene: TRBD1
CDR3aa: CASSLKRVDGYTF; CDR3nt: TGTGCCAGCAGCTTAAAAAGGGTTGATGGCTACACCTTC; j_gene: TRBJ1-2; abundance: -; v_gene: TRBV7-3; d_gene: -
CDR3aa: CSVGGTGKDDEQFF; CDR3nt: TGCAGCGTTGGAGGGACAGGGAAGGACGATGAGCAGTTCTTC; j_gene: TRBJ2-1; abundance: -; v_gene: TRBV29-1; d_gene: TRBD1
CDR3aa: CSVAGTGPLQYF; CDR3nt: TGCAGCGTTGCTGGGACCGGCCCACTTCAGTACTTC; j_gene: TRBJ2-4; abundance: few; v_gene: TRBV29-1; d_gene: -
CDR3aa: CATSPPTDTYEQYF; CDR3nt: TGTGCCACCAGCCCTCCGACCGATACCTACGAGCAGTACTTC; j_gene: TRBJ2-7; abundance: few; v_gene: TRBV15; d_gene: -
CDR3aa: CASSSRGLRGNIQYF; CDR3nt: TGTGCCAGCAGTAGCCGAGGGCTCCGTGGAAACATTCAGTACTTC; j_gene: TRBJ2-4; abundance: few; v_gene: TRBV12-3/TRBV12-4; d_gene: -
CDR3aa: CASSQDSGTATDTQYF; CDR3nt: TGTGCCAGCAGCCAAGATAGTGGGACGGCCACAGATACGCAGTATTTT; j_gene: TRBJ2-3; abundance: -; v_gene: TRBV3-1; d_gene: -
CDR3aa: CASSLRQLYGYTF; CDR3nt: TGTGCCAGCAGCTTAAGACAACTCTATGGCTACACCTTC; j_gene: TRBJ1-2; abundance: few; v_gene: TRBV7-2; d_gene: -
CDR3aa: CASSYPTERGPYEQYF; CDR3nt: TGTGCCAGCAGTTACCCAACTGAGCGGGGGCCCTACGAGCAGTACTTC; j_gene: TRBJ2-7; abundance: -; v_gene: TRBV6-2/TRBV6-3; d_gene: TRBD2
CDR3aa: CATSGVAGTGSHEQYF; CDR3nt: TGTGCCACCAGTGGTGTAGCCGGGACAGGGAGCCACGAGCAGTACTTC; j_gene: TRBJ2-7; abundance: -; v_gene: TRBV24-1; d_gene: TRBD1
CDR3aa: CANSDLPGDGYTF; CDR3nt: TGTGCCAACAGTGATTTGCCGGGGGACGGCTACACCTTC; j_gene: TRBJ1-2; abundance: -; v_gene: TRBV24-1; d_gene: -
CDR3aa: CSASPPAGENQPQHF; CDR3nt: TGCAGTGCTAGCCCCCCCGCAGGGGAAAATCAGCCCCAGCATTTT; j_gene: TRBJ1-5; abundance: few; v_gene: TRBV20-1; d_gene: -
CDR3aa: CASSSLQGPNEKLFF; CDR3nt: TGTGCCAGCAGTTCATTACAGGGGCCTAATGAAAAACTGTTTTTT; j_gene: TRBJ1-4; abundance: -; v_gene: TRBV12-3/TRBV12-4; d_gene: TRBD1
CDR3aa: CASRADRGPETQYF; CDR3nt: TGTGCCAGCAGGGCAGACAGGGGGCCTGAGACCCAGTACTTC; j_gene: TRBJ2-5; abundance: few; v_gene: TRBV6-1; d_gene: TRBD1
CDR3aa: CASSLAVGVYANEQFF; CDR3nt: TGCGCCAGCAGCTTGGCCGTGGGGGTTTATGCCAATGAGCAGTTCTTC; j_gene: TRBJ2-1; abundance: few; v_gene: TRBV5-1; d_gene: -
CDR3aa: CAGTRSKDEQFF; CDR3nt: TGTGCCGGAACCCGAAGTAAAGATGAGCAGTTCTTC; j_gene: TRBJ2-1; abundance: -; v_gene: TRBV7-9; d_gene: -
CDR3aa: CASGDLAMRDTQYF; CDR3nt: TGTGCCAGCGGTGATTTAGCGATGAGGGATACGCAGTATTTT; j_gene: TRBJ2-3; abundance: few; v_gene: TRBV12-3/TRBV12-4; d_gene: -
CDR3aa: CSAAWGYSQPQHF; CDR3nt: TGCAGCGCCGCTTGGGGGTATAGTCAGCCCCAGCATTTT; j_gene: TRBJ1-5; abundance: few; v_gene: TRBV29-1; d_gene: -
CDR3aa: CASSYRGGTNYGYTF; CDR3nt: TGTGCCAGCAGTTACCGAGGGGGGACTAACTATGGCTACACCTTC; j_gene: TRBJ1-2; abundance: -; v_gene: TRBV6-6; d_gene: -
CDR3aa: CASKELAGGTGELFF; CDR3nt: TGTGCCAGCAAGGAACTAGCGGGGGGGACCGGGGAGCTGTTTTTT; j_gene: TRBJ2-2; abundance: -; v_gene: TRBV6-2/TRBV6-3; d_gene: TRBD2
CDR3aa: CASSESLDRRYEQYF; CDR3nt: TGTGCCAGCAGTGAGTCTCTAGACAGGAGATACGAGCAGTACTTC; j_gene: TRBJ2-7; abundance: -; v_gene: TRBV28; d_gene: -
CDR3aa: CASSRDSRNSNQPQHF; CDR3nt: TGTGCCAGCAGTAGGGACAGCAGAAATAGCAATCAGCCCCAGCATTTT; j_gene: TRBJ1-5; abundance: -; v_gene: TRBV28; d_gene: TRBD1
CDR3aa: CASSQATVSYEQYF; CDR3nt: TGCGCCAGCAGCCAAGCGACAGTCTCCTACGAGCAGTACTTC; j_gene: TRBJ2-7; abundance: few; v_gene: TRBV4-3; d_gene: -
CDR3aa: CASRSIPGANVLTF; CDR3nt: TGTGCCAGCAGGTCCATCCCTGGGGCCAACGTCCTGACTTTC; j_gene: TRBJ2-6; abundance: -; v_gene: TRBV27; d_gene: -
CDR3aa: CASSPRWGQPQHF; CDR3nt: TGTGCCAGCAGCCCCCGGTGGGGTCAGCCCCAGCATTTT; j_gene: TRBJ1-5; abundance: -; v_gene: TRBV11-1; d_gene: -
CDR3aa: CASSWGGQPEDEQFF; CDR3nt: TGCGCCAGCAGCTGGGGCGGGCAGCCAGAGGATGAGCAGTTCTTC; j_gene: TRBJ2-1; abundance: once; v_gene: TRBV5-1; d_gene: -
CDR3aa: CASTFGTRELYGYTF; CDR3nt: TGTGCCAGCACCTTCGGGACAAGGGAACTCTATGGCTACACCTTC; j_gene: TRBJ1-2; abundance: once; v_gene: TRBV6-1; d_gene: -
CDR3aa: CASSIGNSNYGYTF; CDR3nt: TGTGCCAGTAGTATAGGAAACTCTAACTATGGCTACACCTTC; j_gene: TRBJ1-2; abundance: -; v_gene: TRBV19; d_gene: -
CDR3aa: CASSQYTDRGRSYEQYF; CDR3nt: TGTGCCAGCAGCCAATATACGGACAGGGGGAGATCCTACGAGCAGTACTTC; j_gene: TRBJ2-7; abundance: -; v_gene: TRBV14; d_gene: TRBD1
CDR3aa: CASRGTTVQGETQYF; CDR3nt: TGCGCCAGCAGGGGCACGACGGTCCAGGGGGAGACCCAGTACTTC; j_gene: TRBJ2-5; abundance: -; v_gene: TRBV5-1; d_gene: -
CDR3aa: CASSSRDREFSPLHF; CDR3nt: TGTGCCAGCAGCAGCCGGGACAGGGAGTTTTCACCCCTCCACTTT; j_gene: TRBJ1-6; abundance: -; v_gene: TRBV21-1; d_gene: -
CDR3aa: CASSVQFYQPQHF; CDR3nt: TGTGCCAGCAGCGTACAGTTCTATCAGCCCCAGCATTTT; j_gene: TRBJ1-5; abundance: -; v_gene: TRBV27; d_gene: -
CDR3aa: CASRQQGSYEQYF; CDR3nt: TGCGCCAGCCGACAACAGGGATCCTACGAGCAGTACTTC; j_gene: TRBJ2-7; abundance: -; v_gene: TRBV5-1; d_gene: -
CDR3aa: CASRKGPSEYTDTQYF; CDR3nt: TGTGCCAGCAGAAAAGGACCCTCCGAATACACAGATACGCAGTATTTT; j_gene: TRBJ2-3; abundance: -; v_gene: TRBV2; d_gene: -
CDR3aa: CSASGTSGMNEQFF; CDR3nt: TGCAGTGCTAGCGGGACTAGCGGGATGAATGAGCAGTTCTTC; j_gene: TRBJ2-1; abundance: once; v_gene: TRBV20-1; d_gene: TRBD2
CDR3aa: CASSPPSGGANIQYF; CDR3nt: TGTGCCAGCTCACCACCCTCTGGGGGCGCGAACATTCAGTACTTC; j_gene: TRBJ2-4; abundance: -; v_gene: TRBV18; d_gene: -
CDR3aa: CASSQASTRTTYTDTQYF; CDR3nt: TGTGCCAGCAGCCAAGCTTCAACACGAACAACCTACACAGATACGCAGTATTTT; j_gene: TRBJ2-3; abundance: few; v_gene: TRBV4-2; d_gene: -
CDR3aa: CSARTGTDTEAFF; CDR3nt: TGCAGTGCGCGGACAGGGACGGACACTGAAGCTTTCTTT; j_gene: TRBJ1-1; abundance: -; v_gene: TRBV20-1; d_gene: TRBD1
CDR3aa: CASTRGDQETQYF; CDR3nt: TGTGCCAGCACCAGGGGGGACCAAGAGACCCAGTACTTC; j_gene: TRBJ2-5; abundance: few; v_gene: TRBV27; d_gene: -
CDR3aa: CSVVRTSGGYTDTQYF; CDR3nt: TGCAGCGTTGTTCGGACTAGCGGGGGGTACACAGATACGCAGTATTTT; j_gene: TRBJ2-3; abundance: -; v_gene: TRBV29-1; d_gene: TRBD2
CDR3aa: CASSHEIQETQYF; CDR3nt: TGTGCCAGCAGCCACGAGATCCAAGAGACCCAGTACTTC; j_gene: TRBJ2-5; abundance: -; v_gene: TRBV3-1; d_gene: -
CDR3aa: CASSRVGNAYEQYF; CDR3nt: TGTGCCAGCAGCCGTGTAGGGAATGCCTACGAGCAGTACTTC; j_gene: TRBJ2-7; abundance: few; v_gene: TRBV11-2; d_gene: -
CDR3aa: CASSPEVAGSGEQYF; CDR3nt: TGTGCCAGCTCACCAGAGGTAGCGGGGTCAGGGGAGCAGTACTTC; j_gene: TRBJ2-5; abundance: few; v_gene: TRBV18; d_gene: TRBD2
CDR3aa: CASSLASGTGFRETQYF; CDR3nt: TGTGCCAGCAGCTTAGCCTCCGGGACAGGGTTTAGAGAGACCCAGTACTTC; j_gene: TRBJ2-5; abundance: few; v_gene: TRBV7-2; d_gene: TRBD1
CDR3aa: CATGGTVGGETQYF; CDR3nt: TGTGCCACTGGCGGCACCGTGGGGGGAGAGACCCAGTACTTC; j_gene: TRBJ2-5; abundance: -; v_gene: TRBV24-1; d_gene: -